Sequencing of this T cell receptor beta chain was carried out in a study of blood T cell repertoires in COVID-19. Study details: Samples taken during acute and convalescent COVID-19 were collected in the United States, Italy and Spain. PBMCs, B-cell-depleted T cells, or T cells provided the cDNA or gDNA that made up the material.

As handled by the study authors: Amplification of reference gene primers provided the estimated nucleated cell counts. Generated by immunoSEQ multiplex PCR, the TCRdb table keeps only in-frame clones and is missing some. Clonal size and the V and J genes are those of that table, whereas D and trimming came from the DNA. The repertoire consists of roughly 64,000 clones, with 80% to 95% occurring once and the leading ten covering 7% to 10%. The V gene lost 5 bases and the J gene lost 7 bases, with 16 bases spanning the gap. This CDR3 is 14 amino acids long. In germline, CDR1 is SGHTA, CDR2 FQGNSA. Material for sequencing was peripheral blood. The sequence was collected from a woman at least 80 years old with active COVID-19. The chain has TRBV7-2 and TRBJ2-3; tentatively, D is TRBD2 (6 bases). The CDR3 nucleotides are TGTGCCAGCAGCCCCTCGCCGGGGGTGAATACGCAGTATTTT. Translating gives CASSPSPGVNTQYF. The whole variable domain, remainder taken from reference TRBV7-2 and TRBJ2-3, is GAGVSQSPSNKVTEKGKDVELRCDPISGHTALYWYRQSLGQGLEFLIYFQGNSAPDKSGLPSDRFSAERTGGSVSTLTIQRTQQEDSAVYLCASSPSPGVNTQYFGPGTRLTVL.